This T cell receptor beta chain was recorded in a study of PD-L1 blockade in urothelial cancer (dated by TCRdb to 2017 to 2019). Describing the broader study: All patients started therapy in the mid-2010s and received atezolizumab 1,200 mg intravenously every 3 weeks. Blood samples gave median yields of 141,255 T cells and over 80,000 unique TCRs, along with a median clonality of 0.080. Whole exome sequencing and RNA sequencing of pretreatment tumors were performed alongside TCR sequencing in the same patients. About 85% of the roughly 29 patients were males with bladder-origin urothelial cancer, and about two thirds of the roughly 30 reported a prior smoking history. Pretreatment blood TCR-seq was available for under 35 patients, at least one posttreatment blood collection was obtained for some 24 patients, and tumor TCR-seq was available for some 24 patients. The study was an exploratory multi-omic analysis of somatic, immune and clinical correlates of response to PD-L1 blockade with atezolizumab in urothelial cancer. Pretreatment tumor samples, along with matched peripheral blood collected serially before and after atezolizumab treatment, underwent TCR sequencing. Durable clinical benefit was achieved by nine patients but not by the remaining 20. An ECOG performance status of 0 or 1 was recorded for the patients, and 0 to 3 prior chemotherapy regimens had been received by the patients. Blood samples were analyzed 3 weeks after the start of treatment (second dose) and 6 weeks after the start of treatment. Durable clinical benefit meant progression-free survival longer than 6 months, and TCR features were also tested against progression-free and overall survival. What the study reported, not specific to this receptor: Because the sample size was small (n ≈ 27) and many of the analyses were exploratory, the results are meant to be hypothesis-generating. A pretreatment peripheral blood TCR clonality below the median was linked to improved progression-free and overall survival. At 3 weeks after the start of treatment, tumor-associated TCR clones in peripheral blood had expanded more in patients with durable benefit (n ≈ 20, p = 0.022).

Per the publication, the time point label means: pretreatment peripheral blood. The cohort comprised about 30 patients with locally advanced or metastatic urothelial carcinoma treated at Memorial Sloan Kettering on a trial protocol. Peripheral blood mononuclear cells were collected pretreatment and during treatment, at between 1 and 8 total time points per patient. The Qiagen DNeasy Blood extraction kit was used to purify genomic DNA from total PBMCs and tumor samples. Collected pretreatment and during treatment, PBMCs were isolated and stored as previously described. To estimate absolute template abundance from read counts, synthetic TCR analog templates were spiked into each PCR. Using the immunoSEQ assay, TCRbeta CDR3 regions were amplified from genomic DNA with bias-controlled V and J gene primers. Rearranged TCRbeta segments were sequenced at approximately 20X coverage. The source study handled its data this way. Sequencing errors were corrected by clustering, and CDR3s were annotated against IMGT so that V, D and J genes could be assigned. Downstream analyses used only productive TCRbeta rearrangements, leaving out any out-of-frame or stop-codon sequences. Clonality was computed as one minus Shannon entropy normalized by the log of the number of unique productive sequences. Fisher's exact test with Benjamini-Hochberg correction, using a cutoff of adjusted p below 0.01, was how clones that differed between time points or between blood and tumor were identified. In TCRdb, the immuneACCESS table is reduced to in-frame sequences with V and J assigned. These tables do not hold every clone; where another copy was compared, an unresolved V gene accounts for under half, and the others remain unexplained. V and J calls and clone size are given by that table; D and trimming were obtained from the DNA. For this sample the table gives tens of thousands of clones, of which 84% were detected only once. 9.2% of the sample goes to the ten largest clones.

This clone was recorded only once. There is no known antigen for this receptor. Per-nucleotide qualities are absent, and no much larger clonotype sits a single base away. V is clipped by 2 bases and J by 5 bases, and the sequence between their germline boundaries is 9 bases long. The CDR3 runs 13 residues from the cysteine to the phenylalanine. The kept DNA is CDR3 alone, 39 bases in frame from the first base. According to the germline V gene, CDR1 reads SGDLS and CDR2 reads YYNGEE. The clonotype was recovered from a woman in her 70s with urothelial cancer. The sequence links TRBV9 to TRBJ2-3; the D gene is possibly TRBD2, with 5 bases matching. Sequencing used PBMCs, obtained around atezolizumab (anti-PD-L1) treatment. The nucleotides read TGTGCCAGCAGCGTGGGAGCCGTAGATACGCAGTATTTT. Its translation is CASSVGAVDTQYF.